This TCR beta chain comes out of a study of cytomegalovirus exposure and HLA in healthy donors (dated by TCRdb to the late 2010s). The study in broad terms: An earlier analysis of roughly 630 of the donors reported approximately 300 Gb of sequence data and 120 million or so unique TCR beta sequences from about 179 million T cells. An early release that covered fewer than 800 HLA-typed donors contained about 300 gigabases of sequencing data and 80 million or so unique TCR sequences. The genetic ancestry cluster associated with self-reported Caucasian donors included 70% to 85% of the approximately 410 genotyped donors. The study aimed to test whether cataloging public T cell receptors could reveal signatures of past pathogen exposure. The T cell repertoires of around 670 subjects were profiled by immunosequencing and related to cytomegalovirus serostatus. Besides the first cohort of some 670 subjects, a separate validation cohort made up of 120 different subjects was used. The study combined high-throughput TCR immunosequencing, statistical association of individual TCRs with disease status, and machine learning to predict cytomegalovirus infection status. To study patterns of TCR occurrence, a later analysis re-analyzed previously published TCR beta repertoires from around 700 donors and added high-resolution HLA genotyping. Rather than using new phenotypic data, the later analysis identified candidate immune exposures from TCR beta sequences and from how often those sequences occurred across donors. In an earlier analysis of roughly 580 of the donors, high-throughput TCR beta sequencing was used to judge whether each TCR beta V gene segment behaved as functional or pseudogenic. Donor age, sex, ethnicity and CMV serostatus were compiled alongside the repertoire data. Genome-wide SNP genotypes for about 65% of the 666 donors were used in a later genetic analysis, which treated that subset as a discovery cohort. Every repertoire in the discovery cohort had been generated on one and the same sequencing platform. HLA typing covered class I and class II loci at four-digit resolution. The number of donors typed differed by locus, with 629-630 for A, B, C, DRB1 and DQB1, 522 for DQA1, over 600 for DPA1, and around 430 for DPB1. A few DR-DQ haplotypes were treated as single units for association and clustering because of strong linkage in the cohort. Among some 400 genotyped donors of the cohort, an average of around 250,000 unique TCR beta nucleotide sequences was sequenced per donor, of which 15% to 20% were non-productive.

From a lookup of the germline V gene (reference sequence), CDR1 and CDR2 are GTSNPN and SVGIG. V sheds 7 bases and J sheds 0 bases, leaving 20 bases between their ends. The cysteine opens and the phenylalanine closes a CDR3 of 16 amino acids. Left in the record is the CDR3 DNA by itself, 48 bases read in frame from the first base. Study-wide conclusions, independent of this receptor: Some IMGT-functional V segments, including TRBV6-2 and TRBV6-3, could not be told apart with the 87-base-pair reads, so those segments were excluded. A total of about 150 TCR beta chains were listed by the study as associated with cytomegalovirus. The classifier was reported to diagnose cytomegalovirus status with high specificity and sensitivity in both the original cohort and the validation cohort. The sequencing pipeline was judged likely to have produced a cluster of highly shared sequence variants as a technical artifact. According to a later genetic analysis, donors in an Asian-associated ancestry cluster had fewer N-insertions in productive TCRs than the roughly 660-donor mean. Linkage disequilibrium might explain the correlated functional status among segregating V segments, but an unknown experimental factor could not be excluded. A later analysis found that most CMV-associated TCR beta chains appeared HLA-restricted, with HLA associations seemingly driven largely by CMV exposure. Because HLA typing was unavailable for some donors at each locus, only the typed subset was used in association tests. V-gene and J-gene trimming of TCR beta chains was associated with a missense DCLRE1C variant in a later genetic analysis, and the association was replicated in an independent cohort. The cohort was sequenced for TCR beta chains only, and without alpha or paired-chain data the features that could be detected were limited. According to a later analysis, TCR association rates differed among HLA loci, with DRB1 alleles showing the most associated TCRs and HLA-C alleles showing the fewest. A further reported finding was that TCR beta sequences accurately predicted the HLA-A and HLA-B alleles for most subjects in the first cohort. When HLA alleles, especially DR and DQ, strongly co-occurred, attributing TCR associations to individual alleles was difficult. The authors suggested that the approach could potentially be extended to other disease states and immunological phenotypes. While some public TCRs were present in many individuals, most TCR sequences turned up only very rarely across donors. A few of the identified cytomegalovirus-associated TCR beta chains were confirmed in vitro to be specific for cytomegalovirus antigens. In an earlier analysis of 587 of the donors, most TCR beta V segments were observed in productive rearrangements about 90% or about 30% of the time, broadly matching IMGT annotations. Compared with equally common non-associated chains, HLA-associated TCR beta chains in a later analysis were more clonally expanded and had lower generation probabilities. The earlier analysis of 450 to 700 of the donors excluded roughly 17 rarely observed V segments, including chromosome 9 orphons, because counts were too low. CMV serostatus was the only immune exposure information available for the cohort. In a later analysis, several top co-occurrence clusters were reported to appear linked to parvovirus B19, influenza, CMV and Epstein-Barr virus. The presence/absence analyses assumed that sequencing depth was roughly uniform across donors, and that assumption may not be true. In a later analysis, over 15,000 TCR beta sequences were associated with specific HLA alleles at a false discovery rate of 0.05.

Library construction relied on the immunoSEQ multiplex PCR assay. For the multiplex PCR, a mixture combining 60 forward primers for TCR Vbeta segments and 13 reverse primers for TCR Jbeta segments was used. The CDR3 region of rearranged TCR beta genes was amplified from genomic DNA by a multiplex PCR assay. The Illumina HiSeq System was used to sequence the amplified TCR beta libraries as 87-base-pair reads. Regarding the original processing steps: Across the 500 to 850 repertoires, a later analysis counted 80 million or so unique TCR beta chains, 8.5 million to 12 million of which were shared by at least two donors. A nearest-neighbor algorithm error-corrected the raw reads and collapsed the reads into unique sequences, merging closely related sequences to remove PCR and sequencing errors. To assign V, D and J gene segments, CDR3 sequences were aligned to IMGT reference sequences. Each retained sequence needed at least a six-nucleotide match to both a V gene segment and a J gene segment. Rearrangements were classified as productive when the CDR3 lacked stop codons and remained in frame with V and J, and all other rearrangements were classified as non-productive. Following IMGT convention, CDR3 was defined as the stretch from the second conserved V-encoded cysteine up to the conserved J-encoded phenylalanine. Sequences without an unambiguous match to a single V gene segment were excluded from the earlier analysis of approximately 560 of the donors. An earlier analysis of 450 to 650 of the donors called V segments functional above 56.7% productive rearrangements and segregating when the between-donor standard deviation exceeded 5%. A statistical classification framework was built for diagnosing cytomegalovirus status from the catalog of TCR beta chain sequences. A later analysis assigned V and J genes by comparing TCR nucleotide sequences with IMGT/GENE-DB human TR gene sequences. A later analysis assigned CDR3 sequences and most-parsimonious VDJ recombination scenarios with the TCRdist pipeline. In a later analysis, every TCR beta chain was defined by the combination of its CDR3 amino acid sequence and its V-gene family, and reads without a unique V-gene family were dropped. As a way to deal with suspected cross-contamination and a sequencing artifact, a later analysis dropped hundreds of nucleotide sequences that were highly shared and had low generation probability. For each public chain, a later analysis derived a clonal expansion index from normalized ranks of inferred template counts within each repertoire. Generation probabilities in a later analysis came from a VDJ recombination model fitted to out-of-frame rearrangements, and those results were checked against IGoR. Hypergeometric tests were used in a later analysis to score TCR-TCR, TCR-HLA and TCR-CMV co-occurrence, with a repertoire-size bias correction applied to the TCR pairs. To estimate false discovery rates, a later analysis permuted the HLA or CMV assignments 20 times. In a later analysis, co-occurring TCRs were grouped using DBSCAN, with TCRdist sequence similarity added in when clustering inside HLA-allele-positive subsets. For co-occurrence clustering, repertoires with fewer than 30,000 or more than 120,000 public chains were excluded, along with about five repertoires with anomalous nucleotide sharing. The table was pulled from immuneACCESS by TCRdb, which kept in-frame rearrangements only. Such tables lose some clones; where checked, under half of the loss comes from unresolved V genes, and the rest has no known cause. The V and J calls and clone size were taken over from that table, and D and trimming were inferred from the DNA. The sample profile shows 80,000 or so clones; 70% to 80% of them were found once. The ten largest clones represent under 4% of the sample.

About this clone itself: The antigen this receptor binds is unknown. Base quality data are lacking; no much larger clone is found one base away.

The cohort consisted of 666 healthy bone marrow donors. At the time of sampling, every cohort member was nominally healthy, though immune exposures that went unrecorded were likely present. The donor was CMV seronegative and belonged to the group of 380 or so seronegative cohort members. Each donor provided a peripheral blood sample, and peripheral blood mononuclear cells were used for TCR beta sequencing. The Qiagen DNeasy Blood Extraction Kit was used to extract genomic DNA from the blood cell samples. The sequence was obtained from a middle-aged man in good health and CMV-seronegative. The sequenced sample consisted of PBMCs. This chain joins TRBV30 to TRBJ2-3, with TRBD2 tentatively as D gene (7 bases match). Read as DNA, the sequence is TGTGCCTCATATGGGGGGGCACCAACTAGCACAGATACGCAGTATTTT. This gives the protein CASYGGAPTSTDTQYF.